Listed here are 3 T cell receptor beta chains from one sample, sequenced in a study of blood T cell repertoires in COVID-19. TCRdb's copy holds only in-frame clones and misses some; the assay was immunoSEQ multiplex PCR. This sample carries a few hundred thousand clones, more than 70% of them seen once, and the ten largest clones take 1%. The sequenced sample consisted of PBMCs or T cells enriched from blood (not recorded which). All receptors come from a young woman who had been exposed to COVID-19.

V usage is TRBV5-5 and J usage is TRBJ1-3, with D perhaps matching TRBD1 (6 bases). Germline CDR1 is SGHKS and CDR2 is YYEKEE (reference sequence). The V end was cut by 4 bases, the J end by 0 bases, with 14 bases between. The CDR3 is made up of 16 amino acids. The CDR3 nucleotides read TGTGCCAGCAGCCCGGGACAATTGAGCTCTGGAAACACCATATATTTT. Encoded protein: CASSPGQLSSGNTIYF.

This clone was counted a few times. The chain combines TRBV9 with TRBJ2-6; a possible D gene is TRBD1 (6 bases). Between the trimmed V and J ends, which lost 6 bases and 3 bases, there was a span of 13 bases. Looked up from germline, CDR1 is SGDLS and CDR2 is YYNGEE. CDR3 length equals 15 residues. The CDR3 region is CASTLGALGANVLTF. The CDR3, as DNA: TGTGCCAGCACCCTGGGGGCGCTTGGGGCCAACGTCCTGACTTTC.

V gene TRBV28 combines with J gene TRBJ2-7; a possible D gene is TRBD2 (6 bases). V was pared by 4 bases and J by 0 bases, with 13 bases between. The CDR3 is 15 amino acids. From germline, CDR1 is MDHEN and CDR2 SYDVKM. The CDR3 bases are TGTGCCAGCAGTTCAACTAGCAAAAACTCCTACGAGCAGTACTTC. Translating gives CASSSTSKNSYEQYF.